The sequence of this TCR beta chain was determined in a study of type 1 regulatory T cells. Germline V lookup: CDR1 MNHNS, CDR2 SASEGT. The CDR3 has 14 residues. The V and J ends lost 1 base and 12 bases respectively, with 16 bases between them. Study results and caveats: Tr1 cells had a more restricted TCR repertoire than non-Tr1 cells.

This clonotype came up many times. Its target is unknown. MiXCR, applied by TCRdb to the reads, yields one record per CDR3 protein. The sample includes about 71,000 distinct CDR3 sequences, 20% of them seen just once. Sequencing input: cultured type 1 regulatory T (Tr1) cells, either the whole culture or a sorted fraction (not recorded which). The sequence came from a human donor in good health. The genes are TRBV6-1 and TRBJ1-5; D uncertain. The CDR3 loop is CASSEDLQLGRQHF. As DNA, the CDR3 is TGTGCCAGCAGTGAAGATTTACAACTAGGGCGCCAGCATTTT.